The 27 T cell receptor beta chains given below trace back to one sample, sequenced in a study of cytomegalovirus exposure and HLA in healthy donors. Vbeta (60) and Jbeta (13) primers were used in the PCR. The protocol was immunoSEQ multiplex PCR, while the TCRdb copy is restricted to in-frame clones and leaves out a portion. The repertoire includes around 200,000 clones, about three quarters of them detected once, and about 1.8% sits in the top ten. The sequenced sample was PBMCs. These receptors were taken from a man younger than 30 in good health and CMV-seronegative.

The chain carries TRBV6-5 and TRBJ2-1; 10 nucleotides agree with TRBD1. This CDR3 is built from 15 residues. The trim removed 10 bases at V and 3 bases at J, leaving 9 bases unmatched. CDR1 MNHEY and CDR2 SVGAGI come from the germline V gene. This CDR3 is CATERTGGDYNEQFF. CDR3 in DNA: TGTGCCACAGAGAGGACAGGGGGAGACTACAATGAGCAGTTCTTC.

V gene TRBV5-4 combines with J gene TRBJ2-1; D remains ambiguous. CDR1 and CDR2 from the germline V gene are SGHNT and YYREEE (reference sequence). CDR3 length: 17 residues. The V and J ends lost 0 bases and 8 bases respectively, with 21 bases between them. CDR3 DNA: TGTGCCAGCAGCTTGGATTTAACGTCAAAAGTACGCGATGAGCAGTTCTTC. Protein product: CASSLDLTSKVRDEQFF.

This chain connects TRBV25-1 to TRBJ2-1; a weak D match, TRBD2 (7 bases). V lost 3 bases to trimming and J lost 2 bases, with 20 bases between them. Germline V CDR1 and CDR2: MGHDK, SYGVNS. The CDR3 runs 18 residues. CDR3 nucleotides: TGTGCCAGCAGTGATGGGGGGGCAGACGGGGGTACCTACAATGAGCAGTTCTTC. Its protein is CASSDGGADGGTYNEQFF.

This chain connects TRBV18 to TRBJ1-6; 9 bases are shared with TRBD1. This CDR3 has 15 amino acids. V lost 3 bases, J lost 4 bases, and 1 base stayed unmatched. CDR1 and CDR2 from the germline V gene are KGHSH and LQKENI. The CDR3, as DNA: TGTGCCAGCTCACCGGGACAGGGTTATAATTCACCCCTCCACTTT. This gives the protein CASSPGQGYNSPLHF.

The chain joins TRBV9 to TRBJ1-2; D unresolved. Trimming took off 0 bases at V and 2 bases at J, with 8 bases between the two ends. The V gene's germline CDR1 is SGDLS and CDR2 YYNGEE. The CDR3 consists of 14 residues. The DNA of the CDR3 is TGTGCCAGCAGCGTAGCTGGGCAGAACTATGGCTACACCTTC. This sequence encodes CASSVAGQNYGYTF.

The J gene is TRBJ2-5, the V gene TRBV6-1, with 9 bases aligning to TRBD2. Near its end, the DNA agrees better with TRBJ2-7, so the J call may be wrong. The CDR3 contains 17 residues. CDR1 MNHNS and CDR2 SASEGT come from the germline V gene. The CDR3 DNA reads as TGTGCCAGCAGTGCTTCGCTAGCGGGACGACCTTTTTACGAGCAGTACTTC. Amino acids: CASSASLAGRPFYEQYF.

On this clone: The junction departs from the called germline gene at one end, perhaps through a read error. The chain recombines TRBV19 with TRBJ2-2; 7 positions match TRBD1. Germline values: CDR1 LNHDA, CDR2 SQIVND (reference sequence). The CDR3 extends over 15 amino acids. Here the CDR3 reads CASSIGTDNGGELFF. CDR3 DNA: TGTGCCAGTAGCATAGGGACAGACAATGGCGGGGAGCTGTTTTTT.

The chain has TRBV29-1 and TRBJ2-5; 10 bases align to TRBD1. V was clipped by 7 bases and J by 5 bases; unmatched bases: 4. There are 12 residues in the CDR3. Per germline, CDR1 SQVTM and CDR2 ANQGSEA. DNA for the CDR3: TGCAGCGGGGACAGGGGCGGGGAGACCCAGTACTTC. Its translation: CSGDRGGETQYF.

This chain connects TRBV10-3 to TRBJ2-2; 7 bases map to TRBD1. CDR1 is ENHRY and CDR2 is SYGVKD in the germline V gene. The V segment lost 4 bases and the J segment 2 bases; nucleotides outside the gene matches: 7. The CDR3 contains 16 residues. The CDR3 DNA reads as TGTGCCATCAGTGTTCGAGGGGGCATCAACACCGGGGAGCTGTTTTTT. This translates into CAISVRGGINTGELFF.

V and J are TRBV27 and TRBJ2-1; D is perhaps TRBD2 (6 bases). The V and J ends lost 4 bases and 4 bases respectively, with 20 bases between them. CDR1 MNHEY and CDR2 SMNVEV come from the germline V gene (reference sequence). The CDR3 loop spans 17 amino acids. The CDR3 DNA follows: TGTGCCAGCAGTTGGGTGGGGTCGCGGGATGTATACAATGAGCAGTTCTTC. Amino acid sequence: CASSWVGSRDVYNEQFF.

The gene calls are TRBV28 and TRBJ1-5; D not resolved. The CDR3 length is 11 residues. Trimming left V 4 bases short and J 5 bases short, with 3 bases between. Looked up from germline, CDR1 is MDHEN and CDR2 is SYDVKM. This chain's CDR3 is CASSSDQPQHF. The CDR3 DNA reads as TGTGCCAGCAGTTCGGATCAGCCCCAGCATTTT.

The CDR3 loop reads CASSWAGNTGELFF. The CDR3 DNA reads as TGTGCCAGTAGTTGGGCGGGGAACACCGGGGAGCTGTTTTTT. The gene calls are TRBV19 and TRBJ2-2, with D possibly TRBD2 on 5 matching bases. CDR1 is LNHDA, CDR2 SQIVND, per germline (reference sequence). Trimming pared 5 bases from V and 1 base from J, leaving 8 bases between. This CDR3 spans 14 amino acids.

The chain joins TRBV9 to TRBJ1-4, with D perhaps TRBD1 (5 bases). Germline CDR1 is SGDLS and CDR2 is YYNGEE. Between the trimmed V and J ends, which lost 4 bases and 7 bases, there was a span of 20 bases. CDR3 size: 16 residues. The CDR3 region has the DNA TGTGCCAGCAGCCCACTCCCCTCGCGGGGCGGTGAAAAACTGTTTTTT. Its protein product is CASSPLPSRGGEKLFF.

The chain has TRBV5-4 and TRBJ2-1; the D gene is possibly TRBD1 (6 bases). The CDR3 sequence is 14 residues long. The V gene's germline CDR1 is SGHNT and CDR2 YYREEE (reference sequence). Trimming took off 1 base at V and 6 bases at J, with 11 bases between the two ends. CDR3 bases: TGTGCCAGCAGCTTGAACAGGGAAGGCAATGAGCAGTTCTTC. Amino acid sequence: CASSLNREGNEQFF.

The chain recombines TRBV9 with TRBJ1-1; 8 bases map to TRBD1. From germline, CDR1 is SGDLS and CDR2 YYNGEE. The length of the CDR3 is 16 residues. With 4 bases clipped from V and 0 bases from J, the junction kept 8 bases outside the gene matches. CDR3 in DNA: TGTGCCAGCAGCCCGTCAGGGGGCCAATTGAACACTGAAGCTTTCTTT. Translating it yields CASSPSGGQLNTEAFF.

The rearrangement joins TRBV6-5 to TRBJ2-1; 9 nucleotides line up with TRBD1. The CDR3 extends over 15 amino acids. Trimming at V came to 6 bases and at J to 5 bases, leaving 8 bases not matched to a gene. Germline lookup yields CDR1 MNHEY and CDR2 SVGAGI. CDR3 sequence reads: CASRLGQGMDNEQFF. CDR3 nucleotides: TGTGCCAGCAGGTTGGGACAGGGAATGGACAATGAGCAGTTCTTC.

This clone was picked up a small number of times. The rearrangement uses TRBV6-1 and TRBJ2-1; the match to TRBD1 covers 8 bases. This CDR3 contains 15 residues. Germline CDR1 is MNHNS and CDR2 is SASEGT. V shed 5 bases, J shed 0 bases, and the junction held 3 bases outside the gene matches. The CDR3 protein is CASSRTGGSYNEQFF. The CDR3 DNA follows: TGTGCCAGCAGTAGAACAGGGGGCTCCTACAATGAGCAGTTCTTC.

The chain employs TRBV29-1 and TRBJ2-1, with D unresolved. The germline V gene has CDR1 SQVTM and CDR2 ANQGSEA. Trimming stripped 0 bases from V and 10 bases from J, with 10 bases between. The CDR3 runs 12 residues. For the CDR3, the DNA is TGCAGCGTTGAAGATTCAAGCTTAGAGCAGTTCTTC. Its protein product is CSVEDSSLEQFF.

The CDR3 region is CASSYGGYTEAFF. The CDR3 nucleotides read TGTGCCAGCAGTTATGGTGGCTACACTGAAGCTTTCTTT. V usage is TRBV6-5 and J usage is TRBJ1-1; D unclear. V dropped 3 bases and J dropped 3 bases, with 8 bases sitting between them. Germline-derived CDR1 and CDR2 are MNHEY and SVGAGI. The CDR3 totals 13 residues.

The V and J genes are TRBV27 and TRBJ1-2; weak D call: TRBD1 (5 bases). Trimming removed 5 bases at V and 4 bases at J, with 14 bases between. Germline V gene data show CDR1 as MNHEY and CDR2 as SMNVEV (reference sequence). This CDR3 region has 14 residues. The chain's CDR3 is CASSLGHGSYGYTF. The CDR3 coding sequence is TGTGCCAGCAGTCTCGGACACGGAAGCTATGGCTACACCTTC.

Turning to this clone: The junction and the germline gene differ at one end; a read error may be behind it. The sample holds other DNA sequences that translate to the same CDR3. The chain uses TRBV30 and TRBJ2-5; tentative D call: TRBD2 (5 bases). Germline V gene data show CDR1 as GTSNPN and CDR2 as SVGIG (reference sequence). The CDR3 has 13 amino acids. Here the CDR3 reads CAWSAGLEKTQYF. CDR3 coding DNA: TGTGCCTGGAGTGCAGGACTCGAAAAGACCCAATACTTC.

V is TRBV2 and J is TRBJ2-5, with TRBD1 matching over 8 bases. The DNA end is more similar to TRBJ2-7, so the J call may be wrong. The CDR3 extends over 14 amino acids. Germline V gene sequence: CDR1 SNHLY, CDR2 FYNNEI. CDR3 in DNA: TGTGCCAGCGGGGCCGGGACAGGAATCCACGAGCAGTACTTC. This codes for CASGAGTGIHEQYF.

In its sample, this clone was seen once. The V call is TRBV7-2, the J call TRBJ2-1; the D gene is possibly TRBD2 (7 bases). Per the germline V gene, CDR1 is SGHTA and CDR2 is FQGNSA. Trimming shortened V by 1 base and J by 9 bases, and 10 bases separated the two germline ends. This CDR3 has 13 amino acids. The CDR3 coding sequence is TGTGCCAGCAGCTTAGGAGGGGGGGTTGAGCAGTTCTTC. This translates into CASSLGGGVEQFF.

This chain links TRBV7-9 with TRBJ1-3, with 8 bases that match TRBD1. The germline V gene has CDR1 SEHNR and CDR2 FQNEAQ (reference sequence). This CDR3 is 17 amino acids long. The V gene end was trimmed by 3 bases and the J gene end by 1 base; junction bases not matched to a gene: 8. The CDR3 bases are TGTGCCAGCAGCTTCTCGGCAGGGGGCTCATCTGGAAACACCATATATTTT. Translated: CASSFSAGGSSGNTIYF.

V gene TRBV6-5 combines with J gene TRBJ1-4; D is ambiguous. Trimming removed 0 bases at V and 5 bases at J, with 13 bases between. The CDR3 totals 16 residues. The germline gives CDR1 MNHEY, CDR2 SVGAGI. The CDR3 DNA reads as TGTGCCAGCAGTTACTCAGATAACGGTCCGAATGAAAAACTGTTTTTT. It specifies CASSYSDNGPNEKLFF.

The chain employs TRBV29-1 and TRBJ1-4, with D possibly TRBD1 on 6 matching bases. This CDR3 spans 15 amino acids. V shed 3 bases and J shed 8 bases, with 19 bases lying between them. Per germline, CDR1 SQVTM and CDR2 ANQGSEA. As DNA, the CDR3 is TGCAGCGTTGAGTTCCGAGGGGACATTAGCGAAAAACTGTTTTTT. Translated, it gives CSVEFRGDISEKLFF. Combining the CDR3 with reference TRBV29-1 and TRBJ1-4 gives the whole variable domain SAVISQKPSRDICQRGTSLTIQCQVDSQVTMMFWYRQQPGQSLTLIATANQGSEATYESGFVIDKFPISRPNLTFSTLTVSNMSPEDSSIYLCSVEFRGDISEKLFFGSGTQLSVL.

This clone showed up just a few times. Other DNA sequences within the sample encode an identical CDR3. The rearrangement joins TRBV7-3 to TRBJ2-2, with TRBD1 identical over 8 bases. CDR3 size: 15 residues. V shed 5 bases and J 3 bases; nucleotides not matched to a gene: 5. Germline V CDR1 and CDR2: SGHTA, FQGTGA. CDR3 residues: CASSPGQGDTGELFF. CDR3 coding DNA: TGTGCCAGCAGCCCAGGACAGGGAGACACCGGGGAGCTGTTTTTT.